This T cell receptor (beta chain) stems from a study of T-cell memory formation after mild COVID-19. On the study more broadly: Among the donors, TCR clusters were largely specific to each donor. Overall study findings and caveats: The pre-infection memory compartment contained some responding clones, suggesting cross-reactive memory joined. Most CD4+ clones that shrank were in CM and EM, while CD8+ ones turned up in EMRA.

The V gene end was trimmed by 7 bases and the J gene end by 2 bases; junction bases not matched to a gene: 9. The CDR3 loop spans 15 amino acids. From germline, CDR1 is SGHRS and CDR2 YFSETQ. Libraries for TCRalpha and TCRbeta carried sample barcodes and unique molecular identifiers via 5'RACE. TCRdb reanalysed the 5' RACE reads using MiXCR and keeps one entry per CDR3 protein. The sample holds about 410,000 distinct CDR3 sequences, less than 25% seen once. To note about this clonotype: Its antigen is still unknown.

The sequenced material came from PBMCs or a T cell subset sorted from them (not recorded which). The V gene is TRBV5-1, the J gene TRBJ2-7; 10 bases map to TRBD1. This clonotype was obtained from an adult woman who had mild COVID-19 (a few samples of this study predate the infection). Cell type and time point are not known. CDR3 sequence: CASSASGQGTYEQYF. CDR3 in DNA: TGCGCCAGCTCTGCGTCGGGACAGGGGACCTACGAGCAGTACTTC.